This TCR beta chain was sequenced during a study of shared clonotypes between healthy human individuals. Details on this clone: What it binds is unknown.

Sequencing used immunoSEQ multiplex PCR; TCRdb keeps in-frame clones, though not all of them. This sample has roughly 2.2 million clones, with around 93% found just once. Study-level points and caveats: Only a few donors were included, so the genetic and exposure-history diversity represented was limited. Clonotypes which were not shared had lower generation probabilities than clonotypes that all four donors shared.

Recent vaccinations or acute infections were absent in the healthy HIV-negative adult donors. Material for sequencing was naive CD4+ T cells from PBMCs. Noted subset: CD45RA+ positively selected. The receptor comes from a man younger than 35 in good health. Some clones in this sample may be carry-over from other donors' samples.

DNA of the CDR3: TGTGCCAGCAGTGAAGCCATTTTTTCTGGGGTTTATGGCTACACCTTC. It yields the protein CASSEAIFSGVYGYTF. The rearrangement joins TRBV6-1 to TRBJ1-2; D is undetermined. The CDR3 totals 16 residues. Germline loops: CDR1 MNHNS, CDR2 SASEGT. V was cut by 0 bases and J by 5 bases, with 16 bases left in between.